This record covers a single T cell receptor beta chain. The germline gene is not matched at one end of the junction; a read error may be the cause. This record belongs to a study of T-cell reconstitution after alpha-beta-depleted transplantation in children. Germline V gene sequence: CDR1 MDHEN, CDR2 SYDVKM. This CDR3 spans 12 amino acids. Unique molecular identifiers were built into the TCRbeta library. TCRdb used MiXCR to reprocess the PCR reads, holding one entry per CDR3 protein. This sample has under 750,000 distinct CDR3 sequences; 23% occur once, and the top ten carry 14%. The rearrangement joins TRBV28 to TRBJ2-3; D possibly corresponds to TRBD2 (6 bases). This receptor was taken from a boy in the first two years of life who had a stem cell transplant for acute myeloid leukemia, so the T cells may come from the graft donor. The sample here was PBMCs, mostly from graft donor cells, taken 360 days after TCRalphabeta/CD19-depleted stem cell transplant. The CDR3 coding sequence is TGCGCCACGGGCAGGGACTCCTATACGCAGTATTTT. Amino acid sequence: CATGRDSYTQYF.